A single sample is the source of the 10 T cell receptor beta chains below, sequenced in a study of beta chain features in type 1 diabetes. Notes on the study in general: Among all four CD4+ subsets, Type 1 diabetes patients had TCRB CDR3s that were moderately but significantly shorter.

Their target antigens are unknown. Isolated RNA was reverse transcribed in full, so expressed TCRB transcripts were sequenced. Produced via immunoSEQ multiplex PCR; TCRdb's table is partial and in-frame only. The data contain about 240,000 clones, approximately 15% of them singletons. Input material: naive CD4+ T cells from blood. These receptors all stem from a man aged 30 to 39 with type 1 diabetes.

This clone was seen more than once but under ten times. This rearrangement joins TRBV19 to TRBJ1-2; D unresolved. Germline-derived CDR1 and CDR2 are LNHDA and SQIVND (reference sequence). The CDR3 loop spans 15 amino acids. The ends were cut back, 5 bases at V and 5 bases at J, with 18 bases in the middle. CDR3 residues: CASSSLLTAVYGYTF. CDR3 sequence (DNA): TGTGCCAGTAGTTCCCTTCTGACGGCGGTATATGGCTACACCTTC.

The J gene is TRBJ1-1, the V gene TRBV30; 8 nucleotides match TRBD1. V gave up 5 bases and J gave up 6 bases; unmatched junction bases: 8. This CDR3 region has 13 residues. Germline assignment: CDR1 GTSNPN and CDR2 SVGIG (reference sequence). CDR3 in DNA: TGTGCCTGGTCGGGACAGGCGAGCGCTGAAGCTTTCTTT. Amino acid sequence: CAWSGQASAEAFF. The full variable domain, in which reference TRBV30 and TRBJ1-1 provide the parts outside the CDR3, is SQTIHQWPATLVQPVGSPLSLECTVEGTSNPNLYWYRQAAGRGLQLLFYSVGIGQISSEVPQNLSASRPQDRQFILSSKKLLLSDSGFYLCAWSGQASAEAFFGQGTRLTVV.

The V and J genes are TRBV11-2 and TRBJ2-6; a possible D gene is TRBD1 (6 bases). Germline V gene lookup returns CDR1 SGHAT and CDR2 FQNNGV. The CDR3 has 15 residues. V was cut by 5 bases and J by 0 bases, with 8 bases left in between. The chain's CDR3 is CASSPGDSGANVLTF. CDR3 DNA sequence: TGTGCCAGCAGCCCAGGGGACTCTGGGGCCAACGTCCTGACTTTC.

This clone was detected only a few times. V usage is TRBV9 and J usage is TRBJ1-2, with D possibly being TRBD1 (5 bases). CDR3 length: 16 residues. CDR1 is SGDLS, CDR2 YYNGEE, per germline. V lost 0 bases and J lost 2, with 14 bases in between. The CDR3 DNA reads TGTGCCAGCAGCGTAGCGGGGGAATCCTACAACTATGGCTACACCTTC. Translation: CASSVAGESYNYGYTF.

The J gene is TRBJ2-1, the V gene TRBV9; the D gene is possibly TRBD2 (6 bases). CDR3 length equals 16 residues. Germline V lookup: CDR1 SGDLS, CDR2 YYNGEE. With 0 bases removed from V and 2 bases from J, the gap between germline ends came to 12 bases. Here the CDR3 reads CASSVGIAATYNEQFF. The CDR3, as DNA: TGTGCCAGCAGCGTAGGGATAGCGGCTACCTACAATGAGCAGTTCTTC.

The CDR3 loop reads CASSIDPPPLAGRETQYF. CDR3 nucleotides: TGTGCCAGTAGTATAGATCCTCCCCCTCTAGCGGGGAGAGAGACCCAGTACTTC. V usage is TRBV19 and J usage is TRBJ2-5; TRBD2 matches at 9 bases. The germline gives CDR1 LNHDA, CDR2 SQIVND (reference sequence). The CDR3 loop spans 18 amino acids. With V trimmed by 0 bases and J by 4 bases, 12 bases remained unmatched.

J is TRBJ2-1 and V is TRBV5-1; D may match TRBD1 or TRBD2 (6 bases each). The V end lost 4 bases, the J end lost 2 bases, and 16 bases lay between the germline ends. CDR1 is SGHRS, CDR2 YFSETQ, per germline. The CDR3 totals 16 residues. The CDR3 DNA sequence: TGCGCCAGCAGCCTGGGGGGCGGGGCGGCCTACAATGAGCAGTTCTTC. Protein product: CASSLGGGAAYNEQFF.

The chain couples TRBV7-2 to TRBJ1-1, with a tentative D call TRBD1 (6 bases). Trimming stripped 6 bases from V and 10 bases from J, with 21 bases between. The CDR3 covers 14 residues. Germline V gene data show CDR1 as SGHTA and CDR2 as FQGNSA. The CDR3 coding sequence is TGTGCCAGCAGGGTAGGGGAGGGGGGTAGGGTAGCTTTCTTT. Protein product: CASRVGEGGRVAFF. Drawing the rest from reference TRBV7-2 and TRBJ1-1, the complete variable domain is GAGVSQSPSNKVTEKGKDVELRCDPISGHTALYWYRQSLGQGLEFLIYFQGNSAPDKSGLPSDRFSAERTGGSVSTLTIQRTQQEDSAVYLCASRVGEGGRVAFFGQGTRLTVV.

The V and J genes are TRBV7-8 and TRBJ1-4; weak D call: TRBD1 (5 bases). From germline, CDR1 is SGHVS and CDR2 FQNEAQ. The CDR3 is made up of 14 amino acids. The V end was cut by 4 bases, the J end by 7 bases, with 13 bases between. The CDR3 bases are TGTGCCAGCAGCTCGGGACGGCGGGGTGAAAAACTGTTTTTT. It specifies CASSSGRRGEKLFF.

This clone was observed a few times. The chain employs TRBV6-6 and TRBJ2-4, with no clear D. In germline, CDR1 is MNHNY, CDR2 SVGAGI (reference sequence). V shed 5 bases and J shed 1 base, with 3 bases lying between them. The CDR3 extends over 12 amino acids. Written as DNA, the CDR3 is TGTGCCAGCAGTCCGGCCAAAAACATTCAGTACTTC. Its protein is CASSPAKNIQYF.